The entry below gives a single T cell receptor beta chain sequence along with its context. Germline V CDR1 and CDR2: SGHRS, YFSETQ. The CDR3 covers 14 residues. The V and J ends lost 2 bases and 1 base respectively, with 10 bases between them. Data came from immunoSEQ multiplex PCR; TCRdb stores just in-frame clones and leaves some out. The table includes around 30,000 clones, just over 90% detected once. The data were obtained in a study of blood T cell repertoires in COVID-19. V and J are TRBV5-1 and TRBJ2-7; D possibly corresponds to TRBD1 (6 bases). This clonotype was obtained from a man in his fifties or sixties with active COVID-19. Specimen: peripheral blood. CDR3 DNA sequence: TGCGCCAGCAGCTTTTATACAGGGTCCTACGAGCAGTACTTC. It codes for CASSFYTGSYEQYF.